This entry is about one T cell receptor (beta chain). This sample stems from a study of control samples from healthy donors and cancer patients. Germline V lookup: CDR1 LNHDA, CDR2 SQIVND (reference sequence). The length of the CDR3 is 12 residues. Trimming took off 5 bases at V and 5 bases at J, with 9 bases between the two ends. The protocol was immunoSEQ multiplex PCR, while the TCRdb copy is restricted to in-frame clones and leaves out a portion. The table has some 130,000 clones, approximately 92% seen once. The sequencing input was blood. The chain combines TRBV19 with TRBJ1-2; D is perhaps TRBD1 (6 bases). The TCR comes from a man in his late teens or twenties in good health. The CDR3 is CASSGGLYGYTF. CDR3 nucleotides: TGTGCCAGTAGTGGGGGCCTTTATGGCTACACCTTC.